Reported below is one T cell receptor (beta chain). Its antigen target is currently unknown. There are no base qualities to consult, and no much larger clone falls within one base. One collaborating source in Seattle enrolled patients while the patients were actively infected and followed the patients over time throughout the course of disease. The collaborating institutions used their own protocols to collect whole blood in K2EDTA tubes. For TCRbeta analysis, collaborator samples were shipped as frozen whole blood, as isolated PBMCs, or as DNA extracted from either sample type. The immunoSEQ Assay, a bias-controlled multiplex PCR, was used to amplify TCRbeta CDR3 regions from genomic DNA. Per the source publication's procedure: The number of nucleated cells in each sample was estimated from the amplification of reference gene primers within the assay. To quantify the absolute abundance of each unique TCRbeta CDR3 rearrangement, sequence reads were collapsed and filtered. For each sample, productive Simpson clonality was calculated as the square root of Simpson's diversity index over productive rearrangements. TCRdb's version of the immuneACCESS table is confined to in-frame rearrangements and falls short of the full clone set. An unresolved V gene accounts for under half of the shortfall where checked; the remainder is of unknown origin. Clone size and V and J calls were adopted from that table, with D and trimming inferred from the DNA. A total of over 150,000 clones appear in this sample, approximately 88% of them only once. The ten largest clones add up to 6.5% to 8.5% of the sample.

The sample is drawn from a study of blood T cell repertoires in COVID-19 (dated by TCRdb to about 2020). Notes on the research overall: Samples from collaborators originated in the United States, Italy and Spain and spanned both the acute and convalescent phases of COVID-19. Subjects who had been exposed to COVID-19, were actively infected with it, or had recovered from it provided the deeply sampled blood TCRbeta repertoires that made up the dataset. The samples were drawn from two sources: the first 160 participants of the ongoing ImmuneRACE study, and 1,000 to 1,500 subjects contributed by 6 global collaborators. Nearly every sample came with metadata listing a de-identified subject ID, COVID-19 status, age in years and sex. The prospective study material was composed of cDNA or gDNA derived from T cells, B-cell-depleted T cells, or PBMCs. A freely available public database, intended as a resource for researchers studying the immune response to SARS-CoV-2, is where the repertoires were released. Where available, HLA class I and class II types were taken from metadata supplied by the sample provider and were not determined by assay-based typing. Results the study describes overall, beyond this receptor: The quantity of clinical and demographic metadata differed by source and by participant and was supplied without curation.

Here V drops 5 bases and J drops 5 bases, and the junction holds 16 bases not matched to any gene. The germline V gene supplies CDR1 SGHNT and CDR2 YENEEA. From the cysteine up to the phenylalanine, the CDR3 has a length of 18 residues. The retained sequence is limited to the CDR3, 54 bases, with the frame set at the first base. Sequencing was done on a sample of peripheral blood. The sequence is built from TRBV11-3 and TRBJ2-1, with 9 bases aligning to TRBD1. The sequence was obtained from a woman between 40 and 50 years old with COVID-19, enrolled during active disease. This receptor has the CDR3 CASSRGTGKGGRDNEQFF. DNA sequence: TGTGCCAGCAGCCGTGGGACAGGGAAAGGTGGGCGAGACAATGAGCAGTTCTTC.